This T cell receptor (beta chain) appears in the sequencing data of a study of vaccination effects on CD4 cells after COVID-19. Points on this clone: Its cognate antigen is unknown.

Germline values: CDR1 SGHRS, CDR2 YFSETQ. V was shortened by 0 bases and J by 1 base, with 5 bases between the two germline ends. The CDR3 consists of 14 residues. A roughly ten-day culture period preceded the isolation of CD4+ T cells. Participants completed two doses of the BNT162b2 or mRNA-1273 vaccine. In the cultures, half the medium was exchanged for IL-2 medium on days 3 and 7. Using immunoSEQ multiplex PCR, the repertoire was profiled, and TCRdb retains in-frame clones only, with some absent. In the table there are 45,000 to 55,000 clones, 70% of which are singletons. Sequencing was performed on CD4+ T cells from PBMCs cultured without peptide, taken after COVID-19 vaccination. The sequence derives from a human donor who received a COVID-19 vaccine. V and J are TRBV5-1 and TRBJ1-3; D is uncertain. The CDR3 spells CASSLGESGNTIYF. Here the CDR3 DNA reads TGCGCCAGCAGCTTGGGAGAATCTGGAAACACCATATATTTT.